This is a list of T cell receptor beta chains from one sample in a study of T cell responses to AZD1222 COVID-19 vaccine. The method was immunoSEQ multiplex PCR; TCRdb's version includes in-frame clones alone and lacks a portion of them. Among 150,000 to 160,000 clones listed, about 89% were seen once. Sample: peripheral blood, taken 28 days after the second AZD1222 dose. The receptor set was obtained from an adult who received the AZD1222 COVID-19 vaccine. The CDR3 runs from the conserved cysteine through the conserved F or W. Fields, in order: clone size, V gene, D gene, J gene, CDR3 protein, CDR3 DNA. D genes are given only for firm matches. Some rows have no size entry. The others give once, few or many, or a class for an expanded clone.

NA	TRBV7-9	TRBD2	TRBJ2-2	CASSLPHSGSQTGELFF	TGTGCCAGCAGCCTTCCCCATAGCGGGAGTCAGACCGGGGAGCTGTTTTTT
NA	TRBV3-1/TRBV3-2	NA	TRBJ2-1	CASSHRGDEQFF	TGTGCCAGCAGCCACAGGGGGGATGAGCAGTTCTTC
NA	TRBV18	TRBD1	TRBJ2-2	CASSLAGTVYTGELFF	TGTGCCAGCTCTTTAGCCGGGACAGTATACACCGGGGAGCTGTTTTTT
NA	TRBV11-3	NA	TRBJ2-4	CASSSSQGGSPLAKNIQYF	TGTGCCAGCAGCTCGTCACAGGGAGGGAGCCCCTTAGCCAAAAACATTCAGTACTTC
NA	TRBV14	NA	TRBJ2-1	CASSQALLLREQFF	TGTGCCAGCAGCCAAGCCCTACTCCTCCGTGAGCAGTTCTTC
NA	TRBV25-1	NA	TRBJ2-2	CASSLVGTGELFF	TGTGCCAGCAGTCTGGTGGGTACCGGGGAGCTGTTTTTT
NA	TRBV4-2	NA	TRBJ2-2	CASSQVISGSGSGELFF	TGTGCCAGCAGCCAAGTAATATCCGGGAGCGGTTCCGGGGAGCTGTTTTTT
NA	TRBV7-3	NA	TRBJ2-3	CASSPPGASAATDTQYF	TGTGCCAGCAGCCCCCCTGGGGCTAGCGCGGCGACAGATACGCAGTATTTT
NA	TRBV4-3	NA	TRBJ2-1	CASSLQAISYNEQFF	TGCGCCAGCAGCCTCCAAGCTATCTCCTACAATGAGCAGTTCTTC
NA	TRBV10-3	NA	TRBJ2-3	CAAAEDSPTDTQYF	TGTGCCGCTGCCGAGGACTCTCCCACAGATACGCAGTATTTT
NA	TRBV9	NA	TRBJ1-4	CASSVGLRGWSNEKLFF	TGTGCCAGCAGCGTAGGATTACGGGGCTGGAGTAATGAAAAACTGTTTTTT
NA	TRBV28	NA	TRBJ2-7	CASRGGGSYEQYF	TGTGCCAGCAGGGGGGGCGGCTCCTACGAGCAGTACTTC
few	TRBV11-2	NA	TRBJ2-1	CASRNPFRGSSYNEQFF	TGTGCCAGTCGGAACCCCTTTCGGGGAAGCTCCTACAATGAGCAGTTCTTC
NA	TRBV11-2	NA	TRBJ2-5	CASSLTGKGETQYF	TGTGCCAGCAGTCTAACAGGGAAGGGAGAGACCCAGTACTTC
NA	TRBV24-1	NA	TRBJ2-2	CATRGVFGELFF	TGTGCCACCCGCGGGGTGTTCGGGGAGCTGTTTTTT
NA	TRBV29-1	NA	TRBJ1-1	CSVVRAGGTEAFF	TGCAGCGTTGTCCGGGCCGGGGGCACTGAAGCTTTCTTT
NA	TRBV29-1	NA	TRBJ2-7	CSTKGGDEQYF	TGCAGCACAAAAGGGGGGGACGAGCAGTACTTC
NA	TRBV29-1	NA	TRBJ2-3	CSVASAGDTQYF	TGCAGCGTTGCGTCCGCCGGCGATACGCAGTATTTT
NA	TRBV28	NA	TRBJ1-5	CASSVPTRGRFGQPQHF	TGTGCCAGCAGTGTACCCACCAGGGGTAGGTTTGGTCAGCCCCAGCATTTT
NA	TRBV11-2	NA	TRBJ1-2	CASTRSRRVELVDGYTF	TGTGCCAGCACCAGGAGTAGGAGGGTAGAGTTAGTGGATGGCTACACCTTC
NA	TRBV5-1	NA	TRBJ1-1	CASSEQGGNTEAFF	TGCGCCAGCAGCGAACAAGGGGGGAACACTGAAGCTTTCTTT
NA	TRBV7-9	TRBD2	TRBJ2-5	CASSSGTSGRRAVETQYF	TGTGCCAGCAGTTCCGGGACTAGCGGGAGGAGGGCCGTAGAGACCCAGTACTTC
NA	TRBV6-5	TRBD2	TRBJ2-1	CASSYGAGEDEQFF	TGTGCCAGCAGTTACGGAGCGGGAGAGGATGAGCAGTTCTTC
NA	TRBV7-3	TRBD2	TRBJ2-5	CASSFASGSETQYF	TGTGCCAGCAGCTTTGCTAGCGGGAGTGAGACCCAGTACTTC
NA	TRBV15	NA	TRBJ1-1	CATSRGGYTEAFF	TGTGCCACCAGCCGGGGGGGATACACTGAAGCTTTCTTT
NA	TRBV19	NA	TRBJ2-7	CASRWPGRRGSYEQYF	TGTGCCAGTAGGTGGCCAGGGCGGCGAGGATCCTACGAGCAGTACTTC
NA	TRBV4-3	TRBD2	TRBJ2-3	CASSPRGQQREEVDTQYF	TGCGCCAGCAGCCCCCGAGGTCAGCAGCGGGAGGAGGTAGATACGCAGTATTTT
NA	TRBV28	TRBD2	TRBJ2-7	CASRRGSAYEQYF	TGTGCCAGCAGACGCGGGAGTGCCTACGAGCAGTACTTC
NA	TRBV9	NA	TRBJ2-3	CASSVVAGADTQYF	TGTGCCAGCAGCGTAGTGGCGGGGGCGGATACGCAGTATTTT
NA	TRBV24-1	NA	TRBJ2-7	CATSDDYEQYF	TGTGCCACCAGTGATGACTACGAGCAGTACTTC
NA	TRBV6-5	NA	TRBJ2-5	CASSLLRQEGETQYF	TGTGCCAGCAGCCTCCTTCGACAGGAAGGAGAGACCCAGTACTTC
once	TRBV4-2	NA	TRBJ1-4	CASSQAGSATNEKLFF	TGTGCCAGCAGCCAAGCGGGGAGCGCAACTAATGAAAAACTGTTTTTT
NA	TRBV5-1	TRBD2	TRBJ2-1	CASSFLSGSSYNEQFF	TGCGCCAGCAGCTTCCTTAGCGGGAGCTCCTACAATGAGCAGTTCTTC
NA	TRBV21-1	NA	TRBJ1-5	CASRLGQGAGQPQHF	TGTGCCAGCAGGTTGGGACAGGGGGCTGGTCAGCCCCAGCATTTT
many	TRBV3-1/TRBV3-2	NA	TRBJ1-6	CASSQDLGDSPLHF	TGTGCCAGCAGCCAAGATTTGGGGGATTCACCCCTCCACTTT
NA	TRBV5-1	TRBD1	TRBJ1-1	CASSPGQGVTEAFF	TGCGCCAGCAGCCCGGGACAGGGGGTCACTGAAGCTTTCTTT
NA	TRBV5-4	NA	TRBJ2-1	CASSLGGKTGNEQFF	TGTGCCAGCAGCTTGGGAGGCAAGACGGGCAATGAGCAGTTCTTC
NA	TRBV20-1	NA	TRBJ2-3	CSASHRTDTQYF	TGCAGTGCTAGTCACCGCACAGATACGCAGTATTTT
NA	TRBV27	NA	TRBJ2-1	CASSFSTFATNNEQFF	TGTGCCAGCAGTTTTTCGACTTTCGCAACGAACAATGAGCAGTTCTTC
NA	TRBV11-1	TRBD2	TRBJ2-6	CASSGRGSGANVLTF	TGTGCCAGCAGCGGGAGGGGATCTGGGGCCAACGTCCTGACTTTC
NA	TRBV27	TRBD1	TRBJ1-1	CASSRWTGETEAFF	TGTGCCAGCAGTCGCTGGACAGGGGAGACTGAAGCTTTCTTT
NA	TRBV5-1	NA	TRBJ2-3	CASSRAGSSTDTQYF	TGCGCCAGCAGCCGGGCCGGGTCGAGCACAGATACGCAGTATTTT
NA	TRBV28	NA	TRBJ1-3	CASSLVELSGNTIYF	TGTGCCAGCAGCTTAGTGGAACTCTCTGGAAACACCATATATTTT
once	TRBV5-4	NA	TRBJ2-3	CASSSPGDSSTDTQYF	TGTGCCAGCAGCTCCCCGGGCGATTCAAGCACAGATACGCAGTATTTT
few	TRBV19	NA	TRBJ2-5	CASSTQGQETQYF	TGTGCCAGTAGTACCCAGGGGCAAGAGACCCAGTACTTC
NA	TRBV11-3	NA	TRBJ2-2	CASSLPNTGELFF	TGTGCCAGCAGCTTACCGAACACCGGGGAGCTGTTTTTT
once	TRBV5-6	NA	TRBJ1-1	CASRGGLINTEAFF	TGTGCCAGCAGAGGAGGACTAATAAACACTGAAGCTTTCTTT
NA	TRBV7-2	TRBD2	TRBJ2-2	CASTLSGSALNTGELFF	TGTGCCAGCACCCTTAGCGGGAGTGCCCTGAACACCGGGGAGCTGTTTTTT
NA	TRBV19	NA	TRBJ1-1	CASTPITNTEAFF	TGTGCCAGTACCCCGATTACTAACACTGAAGCTTTCTTT
NA	TRBV7-6	NA	TRBJ2-2	CASSQEVLTNTGELFF	TGTGCCAGCAGCCAAGAGGTTTTGACGAACACCGGGGAGCTGTTTTTT
NA	TRBV5-4	NA	TRBJ1-1	CASTRRGGAGTEAFF	TGTGCCAGCACCCGGAGGGGGGGCGCTGGCACTGAAGCTTTCTTT
NA	TRBV3-1/TRBV3-2	NA	TRBJ2-7	CASSRSHYEQYF	TGTGCCAGCAGCCGATCCCACTACGAGCAGTACTTC
NA	TRBV5-1	NA	TRBJ2-7	CASSLGLNEQYF	TGCGCCAGCAGCTTGGGGCTAAACGAGCAGTACTTC
NA	TRBV28	TRBD1	TRBJ1-1	CASSPIQTSYTGGDEAFF	TGTGCCAGCAGTCCTATCCAGACGTCGTATACAGGGGGGGATGAAGCTTTCTTT
NA	TRBV24-1	TRBD1	TRBJ2-4	CATSDPTGGANIQYF	TGTGCCACCAGTGACCCGACAGGGGGCGCGAACATTCAGTACTTC